These T cell receptor beta chains were read from a single sample in a study of blood T cell dynamics during melanoma immunotherapy. Produced via immunoSEQ multiplex PCR; TCRdb's table is partial and in-frame only. The sample comprises 11,000 or so clones, about four fifths of which are singletons, and around 15% rests with the top ten. The material sequenced was blood, taken from a patient treated with checkpoint blockade. Receptor source: a human donor with melanoma. Each CDR3 is given with its conserved first and last residue. A D gene is named only where the DNA matches it firmly. Size is stated for part of the rows, as once, few or many counts, or as a class when the clone is expanded.

TRBJ2-3,-,TRBD2,TRBV11-3,TGTGCCAGCAGAGGACTAGCGGCCGATACGCAGTATTTT,CASRGLAADTQYF
TRBJ2-5,-,-,TRBV20-1,TGCAGTGCTAGAAAGGGGGAGACCCAGTACTTC,CSARKGETQYF
TRBJ2-5,-,-,TRBV6-1,TGTGCCAGCAGTGAACGACGACAGCCCGAGACCCAGTACTTC,CASSERRQPETQYF
TRBJ2-1,-,-,TRBV7-6,TGTGCCAGCAGCTTGGGCACGGGTTACAATGAGCAGTTCTTC,CASSLGTGYNEQFF
TRBJ1-2,-,-,TRBV18,TGTGCCAGCTCACCAGAAATCGTATCAACTTATGGCTACACCTTC,CASSPEIVSTYGYTF
TRBJ2-7,-,-,TRBV7-6,TGTGCCAGCAGCTTAGGGGCCGAGCAGTACTTC,CASSLGAEQYF
TRBJ1-2,once,-,TRBV6-6,TGTGCCAGTTCCCCAAATTCTGGGGAGGTGGGCTACACCTTC,CASSPNSGEVGYTF
TRBJ1-2,-,-,TRBV2,TGTGCCACTCAATTCAGTAGCTATGGCTACACCTTC,CATQFSSYGYTF
TRBJ1-2,-,-,TRBV4-1,TGCGCCAGCAGCCAAGAGGGGTTAAACTATGGCTACACCTTC,CASSQEGLNYGYTF
TRBJ1-1,-,-,TRBV6-6,TGTGCCAGCAACGGGGGACGGAACACTGAAGCTTTCTTT,CASNGGRNTEAFF
TRBJ2-1,-,TRBD2,TRBV13,TGTGCCAGCAGCTTGGTCGGGGGGGGACACAATGAGCAGTTCTTC,CASSLVGGGHNEQFF
TRBJ1-2,-,TRBD1,TRBV5-6,TGTGCCAGCAGCCGTCGACAGGGCTTTGGGGGGTATGGTGGCTACACCTTC,CASSRRQGFGGYGGYTF
TRBJ2-7,few,-,TRBV6-1,TGTGCCAGCAGTGGCGGGCAGTACTTC,CASSGGQYF
TRBJ1-4,-,-,TRBV5-8,TGTGCCAGCAGACACCGGGACTACAATGAAAAACTGTTTTTT,CASRHRDYNEKLFF
TRBJ1-1,-,-,TRBV7-3,TGTGCCAGCAGCTTTTCTGCAGGGCAGACTGAAGCTTTCTTT,CASSFSAGQTEAFF
TRBJ2-7,-,TRBD2,TRBV7-2,TGTGCCAGCAGCTTATGGAGCGGGGGGGCCAACGAGCAGTACTTC,CASSLWSGGANEQYF
TRBJ2-6,once,-,TRBV28,TGTGCCAGCACGGGCAGCACCCTCTCTGGGGCCAACGTCCTGACTTTC,CASTGSTLSGANVLTF
TRBJ2-3,once,-,TRBV19,TGTGCCAGTAGGGCCTTGCAGGCGTATACGCAGTATTTT,CASRALQAYTQYF
TRBJ2-3,-,-,TRBV7-6,TGTGCCAGCAGCCACACAGATACGCAGTATTTT,CASSHTDTQYF
TRBJ2-3,once,-,TRBV30,TGTGCCTGGAGTGAGGGGGCAGATACGCAGTATTTT,CAWSEGADTQYF
TRBJ1-2,-,-,TRBV7-9,TGTGCCAGCAGCTTAGCGGGGGCCTATGGCTACACCTTC,CASSLAGAYGYTF
TRBJ1-1,-,TRBD1,TRBV7-3,TGTGCCAGCAGCCCTCTGGGACAGGGTCAACCTGAAGCTTTCTTT,CASSPLGQGQPEAFF
TRBJ1-1,-,-,TRBV6-5,TGTGCCAGCAGACGTTCGGACAGCCGCGGCACTGAAGCTTTCTTT,CASRRSDSRGTEAFF
TRBJ2-3,-,-,TRBV4-1,TGCGCCAGCAGCCAAGATTGGACTGGGGCAGATACGCAGTATTTT,CASSQDWTGADTQYF
TRBJ2-5,-,-,TRBV4-1,TGCGCCAGCAGCCAAGCAGTCTTCCTGGCGGAGACCCAGTACTTC,CASSQAVFLAETQYF
TRBJ2-3,-,TRBD1,TRBV5-5,TGTGCCAGCAGCTTCCGGGACAGGGGTTCAGATACGCAGTATTTT,CASSFRDRGSDTQYF
TRBJ1-1,-,-,TRBV18,TGTGCCAGCTCACCGGGGGGTAACACTGAAGCTTTCTTT,CASSPGGNTEAFF
TRBJ1-1,few,-,TRBV14,TGTGCCAGCAGCCAAGAGGGCCTAGGGAACACTGAAGCTTTCTTT,CASSQEGLGNTEAFF
TRBJ2-5,-,TRBD1,TRBV6-1,TGTGCCAGCACTCGAGACAGGGTAGTGGAGACCCAGTACTTC,CASTRDRVVETQYF
TRBJ2-3,-,-,TRBV6-4,TGTGCCAGCAGCCTAACCCCACAGGAGAGCACAGATACGCAGTATTTT,CASSLTPQESTDTQYF
TRBJ2-5,-,-,TRBV5-6,TGTGCCAGCAGCTTGTCAGAGACCCAGTACTTC,CASSLSETQYF
TRBJ1-3,few,-,TRBV5-1,TGCGCCAGCAGCTTGATGGGCCCGCTCTCTGGAAACACCATATATTTT,CASSLMGPLSGNTIYF
TRBJ1-3,-,-,TRBV19,TGTGCCAGTAGTTGGAGGTCGGGGGATGGAAACACCATATATTTT,CASSWRSGDGNTIYF
TRBJ2-7,once,-,TRBV7-6,TGTGCCAGCAGCTTAGCGGGGGGGGGCAGCGAGCAGTACTTC,CASSLAGGGSEQYF
TRBJ1-2,-,-,TRBV6-1,TGTGCCAGCAGTGAAATTAACCGGCCCACCGATGGCTACACCTTC,CASSEINRPTDGYTF
TRBJ1-3,-,-,TRBV7-8,TGTGCCAGCAGCTTAGGAGGGGCAGGCCCTGGAAACACCATATATTTT,CASSLGGAGPGNTIYF
TRBJ1-2,-,TRBD1,TRBV18,TGTGCCAGCTCACCTGCCGGGACAGCACAGTATGGCTACACCTTC,CASSPAGTAQYGYTF
TRBJ2-1,-,TRBD2,TRBV11-2,TGTGCCAGCAGCTTAGGATTGAAGGTAGCGGGGTTGTCCTACAATGAGCAGTTCTTC,CASSLGLKVAGLSYNEQFF
TRBJ2-7,-,-,TRBV9,TGTGCCAGCAGCGTAGGGGCAGAAGGCTCCTACGAGCAGTACTTC,CASSVGAEGSYEQYF
TRBJ1-2,-,-,TRBV7-2,TGTGCCAGCAGCTTAGACGAGACTGCATCTAGAGGCTACACCTTC,CASSLDETASRGYTF
TRBJ2-3,-,TRBD1,TRBV5-6,TGTGCCAGCAGCTTCAGGGACAGGGGGTGGGCAGATACGCAGTATTTT,CASSFRDRGWADTQYF
TRBJ1-1,few,-,TRBV6-6,TGTGCCAGCAGTTACTCTCAGGGCGGGCGGGATACTGAAGCTTTCTTT,CASSYSQGGRDTEAFF
TRBJ2-1,once,TRBD2,TRBV25-1,TGTGCCAGCAGCATCAGCGGGAGCTCCTACAATGAGCAGTTCTTC,CASSISGSSYNEQFF
TRBJ2-2,-,TRBD2,TRBV19,TGTGCCAGTATGGGAGGGATTGGGGACACCGGGGAGCTGTTTTTT,CASMGGIGDTGELFF
TRBJ2-3,-,TRBD2,TRBV11-3,TGTGCCAGCAGCTTTGGACTAGCGGGGACCACAGATACGCAGTATTTT,CASSFGLAGTTDTQYF
TRBJ2-2,-,-,TRBV28,TGTGCCAGCAGTCCCGGGGGCGGGGATTACGGGGAGCTGTTTTTT,CASSPGGGDYGELFF
TRBJ1-1,few,-,TRBV4-3,TGCGCCAGCAGCCAAGACAAGCGATCTGAAGCTTTCTTT,CASSQDKRSEAFF
TRBJ1-5,-,-,TRBV15,TGTGCCACCAGCAGAGAGGGTTATGGCAATCAGCCCCAGCATTTT,CATSREGYGNQPQHF
TRBJ2-2,-,-,TRBV6-5,TGTGCCAGCAGACCCCCCTCCGGGGAGCTGTTTTTT,CASRPPSGELFF
TRBJ1-4,-,-,TRBV5-1,TGCGCCAGCAGCTTGGGTCAACCCCCTGAAAAACTGTTTTTT,CASSLGQPPEKLFF
TRBJ1-3,-,TRBD1,TRBV7-2,TGTGCCAGCAGCACACCGACAGGGGCGAGGGGAAACACCATATATTTT,CASSTPTGARGNTIYF
TRBJ1-2,-,-,TRBV28,TGTGCCAGCAGTGGCAGTAACTATGGCTACACCTTC,CASSGSNYGYTF
TRBJ2-3,-,TRBD1,TRBV13,TGTGCCAGCAGCTCTCGGACAGGACACACAGATACGCAGTATTTT,CASSSRTGHTDTQYF
TRBJ1-3,-,-,TRBV28,TGTGCCAGCAGTCCCGGGAGACTTTCTGGAAACACCATATATTTT,CASSPGRLSGNTIYF
TRBJ2-1,once,-,TRBV7-2,TGTGCCAGCAGCTTACCGCCCAGCAATGAGCAGTTCTTC,CASSLPPSNEQFF
TRBJ1-6,-,-,TRBV10-3,TGTGCCACCAACACGCCCGGGTCACCCCTCCACTTT,CATNTPGSPLHF
TRBJ2-2,-,TRBD2,TRBV25-1,TGTGCCAGCAGGCCCACGCGGGGGGGCACCGGGGAGCTGTTTTTT,CASRPTRGGTGELFF
TRBJ2-5,-,TRBD1,TRBV9,TGTGCCAGCAGCCCTAAACAGGGGTGGGGGGAGACCCAGTACTTC,CASSPKQGWGETQYF